A selection of T cell receptor beta chains follows, all from one sample in a study of identical twins. In TCRdb, the 5' RACE reads were re-called with MiXCR into one record per CDR3 protein. The sample includes around 650,000 distinct CDR3 sequences, roughly 6.6% seen only once; the top ten take 1.5% to 2%. These data are also associated with another study on yellow fever vaccine responses in identical twins.

Sequencing was done on a sample of PBMCs. These receptors were taken from a woman aged 18-29 years in good health. Both conserved end residues are part of each CDR3. A D gene is named only where the DNA matches it firmly. Expanded clones get a size class; other rows say once, few or many, or leave the size out.

v_gene: TRBV6-1
j_gene: TRBJ1-3
d_gene: TRBD1
abundance: .
CDR3aa: CASGQVSGNTIYF
CDR3nt: TGTGCCAGCGGACAGGTCTCTGGAAACACCATATATTTT

v_gene: TRBV29-1
j_gene: TRBJ1-2
d_gene: .
abundance: many
CDR3aa: CSVEVRARPGYTF
CDR3nt: TGCAGCGTTGAAGTCAGGGCACGACCCGGCTACACCTTC

v_gene: TRBV15
j_gene: TRBJ2-3
d_gene: .
abundance: .
CDR3aa: CATSRDRVADTQYF
CDR3nt: TGTGCCACCAGCAGAGATAGGGTGGCAGATACGCAGTATTTT

v_gene: TRBV9
j_gene: TRBJ1-2
d_gene: TRBD1
abundance: many
CDR3aa: CASNAGTGAYGYTF
CDR3nt: TGTGCCAGCAACGCCGGGACAGGGGCCTATGGCTACACCTTC

v_gene: TRBV12-3/TRBV12-4
j_gene: TRBJ1-2
d_gene: .
abundance: .
CDR3aa: CASSPQVVGENGYTF
CDR3nt: TGTGCCAGCAGTCCCCAGGTGGTGGGGGAGAATGGCTACACCTTC

v_gene: TRBV12-3/TRBV12-4
j_gene: TRBJ2-3
d_gene: .
abundance: many
CDR3aa: CASSLGVVGDTQYF
CDR3nt: TGTGCCAGCAGTTTGGGGGTAGTAGGCGATACGCAGTATTTT

v_gene: TRBV11-1
j_gene: TRBJ2-3
d_gene: TRBD2
abundance: .
CDR3aa: CASSAPTGASGGQDTQYF
CDR3nt: TGTGCCAGCAGCGCACCCACTGGGGCTAGCGGTGGGCAGGATACGCAGTATTTT

v_gene: TRBV28
j_gene: TRBJ1-2
d_gene: .
abundance: .
CDR3aa: CASTAGGVPYGYTF
CDR3nt: TGTGCCAGCACCGCGGGGGGGGTCCCCTATGGCTACACCTTC

v_gene: TRBV2
j_gene: TRBJ2-1
d_gene: .
abundance: few
CDR3aa: CASSEGDGYNEQFF
CDR3nt: TGTGCCAGCAGTGAGGGGGACGGCTACAATGAGCAGTTCTTC

v_gene: TRBV2
j_gene: TRBJ2-7
d_gene: .
abundance: .
CDR3aa: CASSDSDSYLSYEQYF
CDR3nt: TGTGCCAGCAGCGATTCGGACAGCTATCTCTCCTACGAGCAGTACTTC

v_gene: TRBV12-3/TRBV12-4
j_gene: TRBJ2-1
d_gene: .
abundance: few
CDR3aa: CASSFHGGSYNEQFF
CDR3nt: TGTGCCAGCAGTTTCCATGGCGGATCTTACAATGAGCAGTTCTTC

v_gene: TRBV19
j_gene: TRBJ2-3
d_gene: .
abundance: .
CDR3aa: CASSLNRLHSTDTQYF
CDR3nt: TGTGCCAGTAGTTTGAACAGGCTTCACAGCACAGATACGCAGTATTTT

v_gene: TRBV3-1
j_gene: TRBJ2-2
d_gene: TRBD1
abundance: many
CDR3aa: CASSPRGLWTGELFF
CDR3nt: TGTGCCAGCAGCCCCAGGGGGCTGTGGACCGGGGAGCTGTTTTTT

v_gene: TRBV20-1
j_gene: TRBJ2-1
d_gene: TRBD2
abundance: .
CDR3aa: CSARLAGVWEQFF
CDR3nt: TGCAGTGCTAGACTAGCGGGAGTCTGGGAGCAGTTCTTC

v_gene: TRBV29-1
j_gene: TRBJ1-1
d_gene: .
abundance: few
CDR3aa: CSGLGGLGTEAFF
CDR3nt: TGCAGCGGGCTAGGAGGCCTGGGCACTGAAGCTTTCTTT

v_gene: TRBV4-2
j_gene: TRBJ1-1
d_gene: .
abundance: few
CDR3aa: CASSPRVDGGTEAFF
CDR3nt: TGTGCCAGCAGCCCCCGGGTGGACGGCGGGACTGAAGCTTTCTTT

v_gene: TRBV7-9
j_gene: TRBJ1-2
d_gene: .
abundance: few
CDR3aa: CASSLPYGYTF
CDR3nt: TGTGCCAGCAGCTTACCCTATGGCTACACCTTC

v_gene: TRBV6-1
j_gene: TRBJ1-1
d_gene: .
abundance: few
CDR3aa: CASTYGRNTEAFF
CDR3nt: TGTGCCAGCACCTACGGGCGGAACACTGAAGCTTTCTTT

v_gene: TRBV15
j_gene: TRBJ2-3
d_gene: TRBD1
abundance: few
CDR3aa: CATSSRRGQGVMDTQYF
CDR3nt: TGTGCCACCAGCAGCCGACGGGGACAGGGGGTTATGGATACGCAGTATTTT

v_gene: TRBV10-3
j_gene: TRBJ1-1
d_gene: .
abundance: many
CDR3aa: CAISEGWLNTEAFF
CDR3nt: TGTGCCATCAGTGAAGGATGGTTGAACACTGAAGCTTTCTTT

v_gene: TRBV7-7
j_gene: TRBJ2-1
d_gene: TRBD1
abundance: few
CDR3aa: CASSQGVGSYNEQFF
CDR3nt: TGTGCCAGCAGCCAGGGGGTCGGGTCCTACAATGAGCAGTTCTTC

v_gene: TRBV20-1
j_gene: TRBJ2-3
d_gene: .
abundance: .
CDR3aa: CSARDLGRSTDTQYF
CDR3nt: TGCAGTGCTAGAGATCTTGGCCGAAGCACAGATACGCAGTATTTT

v_gene: TRBV18
j_gene: TRBJ1-1
d_gene: .
abundance: many
CDR3aa: CASSPQGNTEAFF
CDR3nt: TGTGCCAGCTCACCACAGGGGAACACTGAAGCTTTCTTT

v_gene: TRBV3-1
j_gene: TRBJ1-1
d_gene: .
abundance: many
CDR3aa: CASSHTGNTEAFF
CDR3nt: TGTGCCAGCAGCCACACAGGGAACACTGAAGCTTTCTTT

v_gene: TRBV10-3
j_gene: TRBJ1-6
d_gene: .
abundance: many
CDR3aa: CAISRASYNSPLHF
CDR3nt: TGTGCCATTTCCAGGGCTTCATATAATTCACCCCTCCACTTT

v_gene: TRBV9
j_gene: TRBJ2-1
d_gene: TRBD2
abundance: many
CDR3aa: CASSVGTSLNEQFF
CDR3nt: TGTGCCAGCAGCGTAGGGACTAGCCTCAATGAGCAGTTCTTC

v_gene: TRBV28
j_gene: TRBJ1-1
d_gene: TRBD1
abundance: many
CDR3aa: CASSPAGTGPMNTEAFF
CDR3nt: TGTGCCAGCAGTCCCGCCGGGACAGGGCCCATGAACACTGAAGCTTTCTTT

v_gene: TRBV15
j_gene: TRBJ2-3
d_gene: TRBD1
abundance: .
CDR3aa: CATSRGVLDRATDTQYF
CDR3nt: TGTGCCACCAGCAGAGGGGTCCTGGACAGGGCCACAGATACGCAGTATTTT

v_gene: TRBV20-1
j_gene: TRBJ1-6
d_gene: .
abundance: .
CDR3aa: CSASDNSYNSPLHF
CDR3nt: TGCAGTGCCTCCGACAACTCCTATAATTCACCCCTCCACTTT

v_gene: TRBV5-1
j_gene: TRBJ2-1
d_gene: .
abundance: many
CDR3aa: CASSPLGALHSYNEQFF
CDR3nt: TGCGCCAGCAGCCCCCTGGGGGCACTCCACTCCTACAATGAGCAGTTCTTC

v_gene: TRBV5-1
j_gene: TRBJ2-1
d_gene: .
abundance: many
CDR3aa: CASSLVPNEQFF
CDR3nt: TGTGCCAGCAGTTTGGTCCCCAATGAGCAGTTCTTC

v_gene: TRBV6-1
j_gene: TRBJ2-1
d_gene: .
abundance: many
CDR3aa: CASKDNYNEQFF
CDR3nt: TGTGCCAGCAAGGACAACTACAATGAGCAGTTCTTC

v_gene: TRBV6-1
j_gene: TRBJ1-5
d_gene: .
abundance: few
CDR3aa: CASSARDGNQPQHF
CDR3nt: TGTGCCAGCAGTGCCCGGGACGGCAATCAGCCCCAGCATTTT

v_gene: TRBV3-1
j_gene: TRBJ2-2
d_gene: .
abundance: many
CDR3aa: CASSQEGGRPTGELFF
CDR3nt: TGTGCCAGCAGCCAAGAGGGAGGCAGGCCCACCGGGGAGCTGTTTTTT

v_gene: TRBV5-1
j_gene: TRBJ2-3
d_gene: TRBD1
abundance: many
CDR3aa: CASSLTGGTVDTQYF
CDR3nt: TGCGCCAGCAGCCTGACAGGGGGGACAGTAGATACGCAGTATTTT

v_gene: TRBV5-1
j_gene: TRBJ1-4
d_gene: .
abundance: .
CDR3aa: CASSHGDEANEKLFF
CDR3nt: TGCGCCAGCAGCCACGGGGACGAAGCAAATGAAAAACTGTTTTTT

v_gene: TRBV20-1
j_gene: TRBJ2-5
d_gene: .
abundance: .
CDR3aa: CSALKETQYF
CDR3nt: TGCAGTGCATTAAAAGAGACCCAGTACTTC

v_gene: TRBV14
j_gene: TRBJ2-7
d_gene: .
abundance: few
CDR3aa: CASSHPSYEQYF
CDR3nt: TGTGCCAGCAGCCACCCCTCCTACGAGCAGTACTTC

v_gene: TRBV12-3/TRBV12-4
j_gene: TRBJ2-3
d_gene: .
abundance: many
CDR3aa: CASSLSGLTDTQYF
CDR3nt: TGTGCCAGCAGTTTATCGGGACTGACAGATACGCAGTATTTT

v_gene: TRBV12-3/TRBV12-4
j_gene: TRBJ1-2
d_gene: .
abundance: .
CDR3aa: CASSLARKGYGYTF
CDR3nt: TGTGCCAGCAGTTTAGCCAGAAAAGGCTATGGCTACACCTTC

v_gene: TRBV27
j_gene: TRBJ1-2
d_gene: .
abundance: many
CDR3aa: CASSFSRELYGYTF
CDR3nt: TGTGCCAGCAGTTTTAGCAGGGAGCTCTATGGCTACACCTTC

v_gene: TRBV28
j_gene: TRBJ2-2
d_gene: .
abundance: few
CDR3aa: CASRTLGGADTGELFF
CDR3nt: TGTGCCAGCAGGACTCTTGGGGGCGCGGACACCGGGGAGCTGTTTTTT

v_gene: TRBV9
j_gene: TRBJ2-1
d_gene: .
abundance: few
CDR3aa: CASRRATGPYNEQFF
CDR3nt: TGTGCCAGCAGGAGGGCGACGGGCCCCTACAATGAGCAGTTCTTC

v_gene: TRBV5-6
j_gene: TRBJ1-1
d_gene: .
abundance: few
CDR3aa: CASSLEGIRTEAFF
CDR3nt: TGTGCCAGCAGCTTAGAGGGGATCCGGACTGAAGCTTTCTTT

v_gene: TRBV10-2
j_gene: TRBJ1-2
d_gene: .
abundance: many
CDR3aa: CASSDGLKINYGYTF
CDR3nt: TGCGCCAGCAGTGACGGGTTAAAGATTAACTATGGCTACACCTTC

v_gene: TRBV14
j_gene: TRBJ1-1
d_gene: .
abundance: many
CDR3aa: CASSQGLMNTEAFF
CDR3nt: TGTGCCAGCAGCCAAGGTCTTATGAACACTGAAGCTTTCTTT